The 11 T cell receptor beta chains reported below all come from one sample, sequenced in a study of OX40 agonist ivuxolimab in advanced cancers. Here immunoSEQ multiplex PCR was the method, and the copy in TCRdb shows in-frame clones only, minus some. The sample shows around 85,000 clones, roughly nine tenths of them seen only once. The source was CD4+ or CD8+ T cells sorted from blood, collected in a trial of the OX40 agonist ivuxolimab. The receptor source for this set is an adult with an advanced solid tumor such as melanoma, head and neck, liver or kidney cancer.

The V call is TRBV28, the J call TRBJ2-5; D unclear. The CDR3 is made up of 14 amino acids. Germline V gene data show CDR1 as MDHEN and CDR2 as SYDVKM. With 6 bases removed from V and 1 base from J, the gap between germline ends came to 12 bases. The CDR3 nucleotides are TGTGCCAGCAGCCTCCATGAAGGCCAAGAGACCCAGTACTTC. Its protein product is CASSLHEGQETQYF.

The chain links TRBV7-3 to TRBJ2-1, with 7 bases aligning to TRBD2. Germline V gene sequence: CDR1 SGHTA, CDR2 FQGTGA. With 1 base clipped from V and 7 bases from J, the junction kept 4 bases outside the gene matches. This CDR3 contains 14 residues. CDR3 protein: CASSLMGGTNEQFF. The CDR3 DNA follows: TGTGCCAGCAGCTTAATGGGAGGGACGAATGAGCAGTTCTTC.

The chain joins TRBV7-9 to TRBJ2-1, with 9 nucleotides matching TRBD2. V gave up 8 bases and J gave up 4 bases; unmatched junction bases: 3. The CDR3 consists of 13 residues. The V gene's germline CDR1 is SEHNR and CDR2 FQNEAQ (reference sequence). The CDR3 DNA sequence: TGTGCCAGCCAGGCGGGAGGGTACAATGAGCAGTTCTTC. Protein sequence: CASQAGGYNEQFF.

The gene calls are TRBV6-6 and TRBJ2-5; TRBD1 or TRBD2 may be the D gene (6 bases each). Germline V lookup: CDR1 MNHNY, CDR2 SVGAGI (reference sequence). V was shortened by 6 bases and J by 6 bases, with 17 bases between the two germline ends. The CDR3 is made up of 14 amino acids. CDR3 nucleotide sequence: TGTGCCAGCAGGAGTAGGGGGGTTTTTAAGACCCAGTACTTC. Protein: CASRSRGVFKTQYF.

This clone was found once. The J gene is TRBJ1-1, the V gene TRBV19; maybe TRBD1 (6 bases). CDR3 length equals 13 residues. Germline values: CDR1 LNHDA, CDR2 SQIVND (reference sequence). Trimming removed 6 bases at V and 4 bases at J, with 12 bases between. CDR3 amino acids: CASRKGGGTEAFF. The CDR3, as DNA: TGTGCCAGTAGAAAGGGAGGGGGCACTGAAGCTTTCTTT.

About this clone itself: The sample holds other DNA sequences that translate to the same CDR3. CDR3 sequence: CASRSGRNTGELFF. CDR3 bases: TGTGCCAGCAGATCGGGGCGAAACACCGGGGAGCTGTTTTTT. The genes are TRBV28 and TRBJ2-2; D might be TRBD1 or TRBD2, each matching 5 bases. The germline CDR1 and CDR2 sequences are MDHEN and SYDVKM. V was cut by 6 bases and J by 2 bases, with 10 bases left in between. The CDR3 is 14 residues long.

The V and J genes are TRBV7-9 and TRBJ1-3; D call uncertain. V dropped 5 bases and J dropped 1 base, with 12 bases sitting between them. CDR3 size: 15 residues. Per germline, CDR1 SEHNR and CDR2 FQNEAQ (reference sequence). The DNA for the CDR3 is TGTGCCAGCAGCCCCCTTCCGGGGTCTGGAAACACCATATATTTT. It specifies CASSPLPGSGNTIYF.

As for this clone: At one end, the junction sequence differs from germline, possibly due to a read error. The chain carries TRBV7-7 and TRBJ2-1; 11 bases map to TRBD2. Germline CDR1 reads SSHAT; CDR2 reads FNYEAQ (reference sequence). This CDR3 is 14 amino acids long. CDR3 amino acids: CASSLQLAGDEQFF. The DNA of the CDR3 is TGTGCTAGCAGCCTCCAACTAGCGGGAGATGAGCAGTTCTTC.

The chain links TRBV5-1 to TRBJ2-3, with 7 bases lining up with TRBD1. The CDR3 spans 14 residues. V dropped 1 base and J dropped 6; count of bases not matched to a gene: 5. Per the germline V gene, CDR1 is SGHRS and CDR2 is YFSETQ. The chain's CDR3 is CASSLTGAGDTQYF. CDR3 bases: TGCGCCAGCAGCTTGACAGGGGCCGGGGATACGCAGTATTTT.

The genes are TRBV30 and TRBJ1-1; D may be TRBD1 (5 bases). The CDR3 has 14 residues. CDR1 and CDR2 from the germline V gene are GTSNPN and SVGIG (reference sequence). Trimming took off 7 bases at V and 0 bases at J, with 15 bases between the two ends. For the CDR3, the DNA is TGTGCCTTGCTATTGGGGGGGTTGAACACTGAAGCTTTCTTT. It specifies CALLLGGLNTEAFF.

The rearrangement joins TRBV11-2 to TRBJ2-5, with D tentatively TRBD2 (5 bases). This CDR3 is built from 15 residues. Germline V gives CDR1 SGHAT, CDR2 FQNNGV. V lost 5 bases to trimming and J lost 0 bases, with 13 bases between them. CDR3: CASSPGLRNQETQYF. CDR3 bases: TGTGCCAGCAGCCCCGGACTCCGAAACCAAGAGACCCAGTACTTC.